This T cell receptor (beta chain) comes out of a study of T cells expressing NK-cell markers. Study results and caveats: Where four donors were concerned, these clonotypes also led the CD3+CD56-NKG2C+ fraction.

TCRdb processed the 5' RACE reads again and assigns one entry to each CDR3 protein, with no DNA. Its listing shows a few hundred thousand distinct CDR3 sequences. As to this clonotype: Its antigen is undetermined.

Germline CDR1 reads MNHEY; CDR2 reads SVGAGI. The CDR3 sequence is 13 residues long. The V call is TRBV6-5, the J call TRBJ2-2. Sequenced: blood T cells: a sorted CD56 or NKG2C T cell subset, CD4+ or CD8+ T cells, or bulk PBMC T cells (not recorded which). This TCR derives from a man in his late teens or twenties in good health. Here the CDR3 reads CASSYSALGELFF.